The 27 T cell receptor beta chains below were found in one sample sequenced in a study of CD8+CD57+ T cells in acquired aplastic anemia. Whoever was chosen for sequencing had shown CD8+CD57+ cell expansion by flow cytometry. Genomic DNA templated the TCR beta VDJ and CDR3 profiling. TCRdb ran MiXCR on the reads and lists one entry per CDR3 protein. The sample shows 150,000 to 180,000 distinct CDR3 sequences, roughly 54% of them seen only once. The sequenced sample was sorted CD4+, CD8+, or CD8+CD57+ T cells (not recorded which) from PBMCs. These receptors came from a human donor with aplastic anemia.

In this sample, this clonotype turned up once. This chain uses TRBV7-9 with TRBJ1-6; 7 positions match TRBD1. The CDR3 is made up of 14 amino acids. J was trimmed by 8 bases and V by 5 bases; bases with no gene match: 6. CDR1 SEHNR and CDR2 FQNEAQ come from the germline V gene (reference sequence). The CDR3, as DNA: TGTGCCAGCAGCCGAGGACAGGACTATTCACCCCTCCACTTT. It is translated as CASSRGQDYSPLHF.

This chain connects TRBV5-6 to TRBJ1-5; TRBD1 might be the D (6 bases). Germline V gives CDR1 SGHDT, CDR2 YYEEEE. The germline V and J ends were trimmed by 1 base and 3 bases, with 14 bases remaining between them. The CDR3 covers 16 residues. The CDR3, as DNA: TGTGCCAGCAGCTTGTGGGGTCAGGGGTACAATCAGCCCCAGCATTTT. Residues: CASSLWGQGYNQPQHF.

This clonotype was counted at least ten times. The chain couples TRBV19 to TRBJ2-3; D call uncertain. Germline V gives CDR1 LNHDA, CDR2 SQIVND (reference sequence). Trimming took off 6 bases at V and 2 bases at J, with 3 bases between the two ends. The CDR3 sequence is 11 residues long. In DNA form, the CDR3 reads TGTGCCAGTAGCAACACAGATACGCAGTATTTT. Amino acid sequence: CASSNTDTQYF.

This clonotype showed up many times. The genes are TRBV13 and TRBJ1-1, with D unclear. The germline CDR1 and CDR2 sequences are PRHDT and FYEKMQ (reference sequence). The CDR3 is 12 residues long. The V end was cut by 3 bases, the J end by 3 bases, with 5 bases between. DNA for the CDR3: TGTGCCAGCAGCTTCGGGGACACTGAAGCTTTCTTT. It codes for CASSFGDTEAFF.

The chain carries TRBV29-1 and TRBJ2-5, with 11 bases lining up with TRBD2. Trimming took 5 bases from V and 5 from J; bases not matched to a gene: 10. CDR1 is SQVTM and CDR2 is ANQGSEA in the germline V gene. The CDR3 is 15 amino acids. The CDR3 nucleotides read TGCAGCGTTAGTAGCGGGAGGGATTTTGTGGAGACCCAGTACTTC. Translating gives CSVSSGRDFVETQYF.

The CDR3 spells CASSWGQGARGEQYF. The CDR3 DNA is TGTGCCAGCAGCTGGGGACAGGGGGCGCGTGGCGAGCAGTACTTC. The genes are TRBV5-8 and TRBJ2-7, with 12 bases identical to TRBD1. CDR1 is SGHTS, CDR2 YDEGEE, per germline. The length of the CDR3 is 15 residues. J was trimmed by 6 bases and V by 3 bases; bases with no gene match: 7.

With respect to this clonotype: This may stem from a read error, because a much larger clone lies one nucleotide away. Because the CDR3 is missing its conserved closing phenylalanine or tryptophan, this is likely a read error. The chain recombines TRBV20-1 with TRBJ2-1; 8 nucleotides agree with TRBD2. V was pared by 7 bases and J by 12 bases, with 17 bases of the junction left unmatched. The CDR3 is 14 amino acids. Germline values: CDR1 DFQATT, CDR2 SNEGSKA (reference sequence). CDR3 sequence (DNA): TGCAGTGTCCATCTGCAGTCTAGCGGGCGGGGGCAGTTCTCC. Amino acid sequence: CSVHLQSSGRGQFS.

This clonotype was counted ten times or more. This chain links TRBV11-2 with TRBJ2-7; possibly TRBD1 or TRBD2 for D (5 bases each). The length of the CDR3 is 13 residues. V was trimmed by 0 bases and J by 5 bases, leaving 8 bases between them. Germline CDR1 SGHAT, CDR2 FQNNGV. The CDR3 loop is CASSLDRGDEQYF. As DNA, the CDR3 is TGTGCCAGCAGCTTAGATCGGGGCGACGAGCAGTACTTC.

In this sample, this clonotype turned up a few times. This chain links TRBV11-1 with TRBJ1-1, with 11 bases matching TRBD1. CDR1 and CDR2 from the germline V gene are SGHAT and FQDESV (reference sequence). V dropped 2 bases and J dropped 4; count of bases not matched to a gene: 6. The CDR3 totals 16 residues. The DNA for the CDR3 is TGTGCCAGCAGCTTAACTGGACAGGGGGCGAGCACTGAAGCTTTCTTT. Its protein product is CASSLTGQGASTEAFF.

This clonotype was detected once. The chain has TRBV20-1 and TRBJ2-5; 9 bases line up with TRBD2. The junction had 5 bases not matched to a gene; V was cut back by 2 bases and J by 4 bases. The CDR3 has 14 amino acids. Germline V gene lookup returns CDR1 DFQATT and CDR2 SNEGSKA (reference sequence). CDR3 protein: CSARLAGIRETQYF. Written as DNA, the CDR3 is TGCAGTGCTAGACTAGCGGGGATCCGAGAGACCCAGTACTTC.

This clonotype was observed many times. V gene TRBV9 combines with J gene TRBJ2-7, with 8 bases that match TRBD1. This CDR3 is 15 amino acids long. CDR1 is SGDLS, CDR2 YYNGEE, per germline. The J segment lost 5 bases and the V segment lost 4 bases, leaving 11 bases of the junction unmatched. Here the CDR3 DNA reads TGTGCCAGCAGCCCCCGGGACAGGAGGGGGGACGAGCAGTACTTC. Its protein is CASSPRDRRGDEQYF.

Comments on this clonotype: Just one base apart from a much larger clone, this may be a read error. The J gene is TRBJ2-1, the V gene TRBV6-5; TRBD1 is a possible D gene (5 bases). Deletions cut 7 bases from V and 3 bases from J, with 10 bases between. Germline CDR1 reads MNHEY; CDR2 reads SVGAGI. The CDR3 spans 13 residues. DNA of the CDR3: TGTGCCAGCAATTCAGGGTTCTACAATGAGCAGTTCTTC. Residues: CASNSGFYNEQFF.

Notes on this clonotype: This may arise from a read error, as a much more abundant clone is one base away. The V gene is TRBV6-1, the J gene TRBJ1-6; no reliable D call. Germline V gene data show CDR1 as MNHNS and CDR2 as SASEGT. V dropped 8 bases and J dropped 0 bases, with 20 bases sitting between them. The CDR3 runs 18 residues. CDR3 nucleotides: TGTGCCAGCGGCCAATGGAACAAATTGAGCTCCTATAATTCACCCCTCCACTTT. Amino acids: CASGQWNKLSSYNSPLHF.

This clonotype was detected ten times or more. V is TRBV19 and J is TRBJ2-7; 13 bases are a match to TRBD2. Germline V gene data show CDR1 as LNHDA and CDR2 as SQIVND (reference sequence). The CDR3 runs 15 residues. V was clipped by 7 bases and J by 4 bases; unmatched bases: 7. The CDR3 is CASTYGTSGTYEQYF. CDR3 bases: TGTGCCAGTACCTATGGGACTAGCGGGACGTACGAGCAGTACTTC.

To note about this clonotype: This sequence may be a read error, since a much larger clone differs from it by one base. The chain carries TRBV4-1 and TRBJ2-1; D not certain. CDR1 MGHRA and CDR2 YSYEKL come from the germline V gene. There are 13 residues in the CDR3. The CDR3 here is CASSQELGNERFF. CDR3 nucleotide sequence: TGCGCCAGCAGCCAAGAGCTCGGTAATGAGCGGTTCTTC.

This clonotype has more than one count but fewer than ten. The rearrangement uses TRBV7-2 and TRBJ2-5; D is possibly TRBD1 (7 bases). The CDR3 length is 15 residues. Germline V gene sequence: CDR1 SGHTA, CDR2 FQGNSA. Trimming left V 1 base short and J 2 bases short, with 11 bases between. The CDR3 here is CASSLDPGGQETQYF. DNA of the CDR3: TGTGCCAGCAGCTTAGACCCAGGGGGGCAAGAGACCCAGTACTTC.

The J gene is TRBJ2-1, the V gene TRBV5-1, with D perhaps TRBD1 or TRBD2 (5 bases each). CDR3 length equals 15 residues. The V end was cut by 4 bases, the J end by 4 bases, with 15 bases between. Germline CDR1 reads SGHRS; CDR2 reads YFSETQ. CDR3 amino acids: CASSNDGAIYNEQFF. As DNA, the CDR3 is TGCGCCAGCAGCAATGACGGGGCCATTTACAATGAGCAGTTCTTC.

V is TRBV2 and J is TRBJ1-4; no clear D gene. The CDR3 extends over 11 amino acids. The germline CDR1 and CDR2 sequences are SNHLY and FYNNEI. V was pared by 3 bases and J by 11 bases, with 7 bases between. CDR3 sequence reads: CASSDGEKLFF. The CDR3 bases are TGTGCCAGCAGTGACGGGGAGAAACTGTTTTTT.

The CDR3 loop reads CASGRSSGANVLTF. CDR3 coding DNA: TGTGCCAGCGGAAGGTCATCTGGGGCCAACGTCCTGACTTTC. The V gene is TRBV6-1, the J gene TRBJ2-6; no definite D call. CDR1 is MNHNS, CDR2 SASEGT, per germline. The CDR3 has 14 amino acids. Trimming removed 8 bases at V and 1 base at J, with 9 bases between.

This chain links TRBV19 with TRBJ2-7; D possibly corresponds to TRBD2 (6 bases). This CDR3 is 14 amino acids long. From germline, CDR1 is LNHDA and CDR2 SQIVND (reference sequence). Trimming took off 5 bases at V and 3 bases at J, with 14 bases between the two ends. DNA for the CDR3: TGTGCCAGTAGTCGGCGGGGATCAGACTACGAGCAGTACTTC. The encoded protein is CASSRRGSDYEQYF.

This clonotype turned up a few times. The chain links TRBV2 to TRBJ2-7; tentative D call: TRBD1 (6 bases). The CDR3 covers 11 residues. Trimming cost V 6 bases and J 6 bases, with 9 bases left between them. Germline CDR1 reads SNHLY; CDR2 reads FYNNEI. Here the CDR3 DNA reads TGTGCCAGCAGCACAGGGTTCGAGCAGTACTTC. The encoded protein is CASSTGFEQYF.

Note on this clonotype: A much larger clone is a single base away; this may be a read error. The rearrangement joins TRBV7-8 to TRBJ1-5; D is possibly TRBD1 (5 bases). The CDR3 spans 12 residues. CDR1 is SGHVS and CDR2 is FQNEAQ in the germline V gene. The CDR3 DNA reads TGTGCCCGCAGGGTTGGCAATCAGCCCCAGCATTTT. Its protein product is CARRVGNQPQHF. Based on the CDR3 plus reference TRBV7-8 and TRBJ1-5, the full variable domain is GAGVSQSPRYKVAKRGQDVALRCDPISGHVSLFWYQQALGQGPEFLTYFQNEAQLDKSGLPSDRFFAERPEGSVSTLKIQRTQQEDSAVYLCARRVGNQPQHFGDGTRLSIL.

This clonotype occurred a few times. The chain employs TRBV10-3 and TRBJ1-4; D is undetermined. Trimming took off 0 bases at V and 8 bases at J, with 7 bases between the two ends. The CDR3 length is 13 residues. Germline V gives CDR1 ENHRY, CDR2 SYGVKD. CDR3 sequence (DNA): TGTGCCATCAGTGAGTCTGTTAAAGAAAAACTGTTTTTT. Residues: CAISESVKEKLFF.

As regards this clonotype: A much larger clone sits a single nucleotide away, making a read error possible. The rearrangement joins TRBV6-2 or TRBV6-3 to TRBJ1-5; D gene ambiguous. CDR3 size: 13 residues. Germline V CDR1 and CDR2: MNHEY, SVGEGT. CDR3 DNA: TGTGCCAGCAGTTACTCACCGGAACAGCCCCGGCATTTT. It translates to CASSYSPEQPRHF.

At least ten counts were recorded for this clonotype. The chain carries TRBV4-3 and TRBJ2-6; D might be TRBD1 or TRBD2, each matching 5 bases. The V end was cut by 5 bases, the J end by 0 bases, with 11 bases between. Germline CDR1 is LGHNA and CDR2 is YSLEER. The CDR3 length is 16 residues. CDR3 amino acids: CASSEGFSSGANVLTF. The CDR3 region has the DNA TGCGCCAGCAGCGAGGGGTTCTCCTCTGGGGCCAACGTCCTGACTTTC.

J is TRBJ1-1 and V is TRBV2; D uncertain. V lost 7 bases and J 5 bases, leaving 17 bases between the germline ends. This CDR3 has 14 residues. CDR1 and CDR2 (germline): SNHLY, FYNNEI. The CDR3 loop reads CASKISGFGTEAFF. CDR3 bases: TGTGCCAGCAAAATTTCGGGGTTTGGTACTGAAGCTTTCTTT.

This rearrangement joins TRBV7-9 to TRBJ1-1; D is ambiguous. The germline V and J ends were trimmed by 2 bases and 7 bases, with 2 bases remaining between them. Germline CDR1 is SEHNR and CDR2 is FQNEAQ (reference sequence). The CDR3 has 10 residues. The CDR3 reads CASSLNEAFF. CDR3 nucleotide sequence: TGTGCCAGCAGCTTAAATGAAGCTTTCTTT.